This T cell receptor (beta chain) was found in a study of blood T cell repertoires in COVID-19. Whole-study context: Both acute and convalescent COVID-19 samples were obtained from the United States, Italy and Spain.

Trimming shortened V by 1 base and J by 8 bases, and 15 bases separated the two germline ends. Germline lookup yields CDR1 LNHNV and CDR2 YYDKDF (reference sequence). The CDR3 covers 15 residues. Authors' processing steps: Amplifying reference gene primers gave estimates of nucleated cell counts. The protocol was immunoSEQ multiplex PCR, while the TCRdb copy is restricted to in-frame clones and leaves out a portion. V and J calls plus clone size are reproduced from that table; the DNA served to infer D and trimming. Found here are about 310,000 clones, roughly 90% of them singletons; the top ten hold 3.5% to 4.5%. Those enrolled, adults aged roughly 18 to 89 years, came from some 25 US areas.

This clonotype originated in a woman between 18 and 30 years old with acute COVID-19. Sequencing was carried out using PBMCs or T cells enriched from blood (not recorded which). This sequence joins TRBV15 and TRBJ2-4; possibly TRBD2 for D (6 bases). The chain's CDR3 is CATSRGTIPGDIQYF. CDR3 DNA: TGTGCCACCAGCAGAGGGACCATACCGGGGGACATTCAGTACTTC.